These T cell receptor beta chains were read from a single sample in a study of OX40 agonist ivuxolimab in advanced cancers. Repertoires were generated with immunoSEQ multiplex PCR, while TCRdb's copy carries only in-frame clones and drops some. The table includes 77,000 or so clones, 85% to 95% detected once. Sequencing was performed on CD4+ or CD8+ T cells sorted from blood, taken in a trial of the OX40 agonist ivuxolimab. These receptors all stem from an adult with an advanced solid tumor such as melanoma, head and neck, liver or kidney cancer. Both conserved end residues are part of each CDR3. The D gene is left open where the match is weak. Size is omitted from some rows. Given values are once, few, many or a class for expanded clones.

clone size,J gene,D gene,V gene,CDR3 DNA,CDR3 protein
.,TRBJ2-4,.,TRBV6-5,TGTGCCAGCAGGGTAAGCTTAGCCAAAAACATTCAGTACTTC,CASRVSLAKNIQYF
once,TRBJ2-2,.,TRBV5-1,TGCGCCAGCAGCTTGGTTCGTGTGGATACCGGGGAGCTGTTTTTT,CASSLVRVDTGELFF
.,TRBJ2-7,TRBD2,TRBV5-6,TGTGCCAGCAGCTTGGGGGGCCTAGCGGGACTCGAGCAGTACTTC,CASSLGGLAGLEQYF
once,TRBJ2-3,.,TRBV5-1,TGCGCCAGCAGCTTGGCCAGATCGGCAGATGGAGATACGCAGTATTTT,CASSLARSADGDTQYF
.,TRBJ2-4,.,TRBV28,TGTGCCAGCAGTTTTTTTTCGGCTAGTTCCCTAAACATTCAGTACTTC,CASSFFSASSLNIQYF
.,TRBJ2-2,TRBD1,TRBV18,TGTGCCAGCTCACGTACCGGGACAGGGAACACCGGGGAGCTGTTTTTT,CASSRTGTGNTGELFF
.,TRBJ1-5,TRBD1,TRBV6-1,TGTGCCAGCAGCGCCGGGACAGGGAGTCAGCCCCAGCATTTT,CASSAGTGSQPQHF
.,TRBJ2-7,.,TRBV6-6,TGTGCCAGCAGCCCCTACGAGCAGTACTTC,CASSPYEQYF
.,TRBJ2-1,TRBD2,TRBV19,TGTGCCAGTAGTATGCTAGCGGGGCCTACCTACAATGAGCAGTTCTTC,CASSMLAGPTYNEQFF
.,TRBJ2-2,TRBD1,TRBV28,TGTGCCAGCAGTTCAGGGGGTTCGAGCACCGGGGAGCTGTTTTTT,CASSSGGSSTGELFF
.,TRBJ1-3,.,TRBV6-5,TGTGCCAGCAGTTACCAGAACTCTGGAAACACCATATATTTT,CASSYQNSGNTIYF
few,TRBJ2-2,.,TRBV7-9,TGTGCCAGCAGCTTTCCACGAGGGAGGGGGGACACCGGGGAGCTGTTTTTT,CASSFPRGRGDTGELFF
once,TRBJ2-2,.,TRBV9,TGTGCCAGCAGCCGGGGTTTTGGAAGTACCGGGGAGCTGTTTTTT,CASSRGFGSTGELFF
.,TRBJ2-2,.,TRBV2,TGTGCCAGCAGTGCACCCCCCCGCACCTCAAGGGGAGACGGGGAGCTGTTTTTT,CASSAPPRTSRGDGELFF
.,TRBJ1-3,.,TRBV5-4,TGTGCCAGCAGCTTGGGGGACGGGGACTTAAGAAACACCATATATTTT,CASSLGDGDLRNTIYF
.,TRBJ2-6,.,TRBV6-1,TGTGCCAGCAGTGGTCCTACCCTCGGCTCTGGGGCCAACGTCCTGACTTTC,CASSGPTLGSGANVLTF
.,TRBJ2-7,.,TRBV7-2,TGTGCCAGCAGCCGCTCCTACGAGCAGTACTTC,CASSRSYEQYF
.,TRBJ1-1,.,TRBV5-1,TGCGCCAGCAGCAGGGGTTTGAACACTGAAGCTTTCTTT,CASSRGLNTEAFF
.,TRBJ1-2,TRBD1,TRBV11-2,TGTGCCAGCAGCACAGCACAGGGGGGTGGCTACACCTTC,CASSTAQGGGYTF
once,TRBJ2-2,.,TRBV18,TGTGCCAGCTCACCCTTGAACACCGGGGAGCTGTTTTTT,CASSPLNTGELFF
.,TRBJ1-4,.,TRBV18,TGTGCCAGCTTAACCGGGGAAGATGAAAAACTGTTTTTT,CASLTGEDEKLFF
.,TRBJ1-4,.,TRBV29-1,TGCAGCGTTGGGGGGGGCGATGAAAAACTGTTTTTT,CSVGGGDEKLFF
.,TRBJ1-1,.,TRBV4-1,TGCGCCAGCAGCCAAGGTGGGGCAGGAAACACTGAAGCTTTCTTT,CASSQGGAGNTEAFF
.,TRBJ2-1,.,TRBV2,TGTGCCCCGATAGTTGGACAAAAGCTGTTCTTC,CAPIVGQKLFF